The T cell receptor (beta chain) under discussion was sequenced for a study of blood T cell repertoires in COVID-19. For the study at large: Samples of COVID-19 (acute and convalescent) were obtained from the United States, Italy and Spain. T cells, B-cell-depleted T cells, or PBMCs supplied cDNA or gDNA.

J gave up 3 bases and V 2 bases, and 5 bases lay outside the gene matches. CDR3 length equals 15 residues. The germline V gene has CDR1 MGHRA and CDR2 YSYEKL. Under the authors' procedure: It was from reference gene primer amplification that nucleated cell counts were estimated. Sequencing used immunoSEQ multiplex PCR; TCRdb keeps in-frame clones, though not all of them. The V and J calls and the clone size are those of that table, but D and trimming were determined from the DNA. The data show tens of thousands of clones, 86% seen once. Sequenced: peripheral blood. The J gene is TRBJ1-2, the V gene TRBV4-1; 8 bases are shared with TRBD1. The TCR originated in a human donor in a cohort sampled during active COVID-19. CDR3 protein: CASSQSPGGYYGYTF. CDR3 in DNA: TGCGCCAGCAGCCAATCCCCAGGGGGCTACTATGGCTACACCTTC.